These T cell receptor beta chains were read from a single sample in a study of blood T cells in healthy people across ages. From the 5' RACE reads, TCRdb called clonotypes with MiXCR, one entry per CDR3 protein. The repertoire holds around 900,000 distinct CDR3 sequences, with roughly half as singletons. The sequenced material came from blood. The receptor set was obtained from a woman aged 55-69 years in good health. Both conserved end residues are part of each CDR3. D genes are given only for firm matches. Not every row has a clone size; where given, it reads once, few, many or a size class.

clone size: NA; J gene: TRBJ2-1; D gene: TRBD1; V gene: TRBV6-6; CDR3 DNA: TGTGCCAGCAGTAGGGACAGGGGTTTTCATGAGCAGTTCTTC; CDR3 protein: CASSRDRGFHEQFF
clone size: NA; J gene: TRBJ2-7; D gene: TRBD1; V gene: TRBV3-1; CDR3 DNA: TGTGCCAGCAGCAACGGACAGGGTTACAATGAGCAGTACTTC; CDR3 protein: CASSNGQGYNEQYF
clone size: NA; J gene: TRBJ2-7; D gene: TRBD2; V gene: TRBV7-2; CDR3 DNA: TGTGCCAGCAGCTTCGGGACTAGCGTCGCCTACGAGCAGTACTTC; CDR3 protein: CASSFGTSVAYEQYF
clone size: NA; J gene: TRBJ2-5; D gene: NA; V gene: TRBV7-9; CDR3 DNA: TGTGCCAGCAGCTTAGGAGCGACAAGTCAAGAGACCCAGTACTTC; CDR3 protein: CASSLGATSQETQYF
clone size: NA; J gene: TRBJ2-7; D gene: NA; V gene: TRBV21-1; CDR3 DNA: TGTGCCAGCACGGGTTACGAGCAGTACTTC; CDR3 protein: CASTGYEQYF
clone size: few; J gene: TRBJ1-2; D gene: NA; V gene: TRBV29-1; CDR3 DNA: TGCAGCGTTGGTCAGGGGCGAGGTGGCTACACCTTC; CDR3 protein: CSVGQGRGGYTF
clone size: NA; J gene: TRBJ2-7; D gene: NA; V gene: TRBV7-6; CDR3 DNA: TGTGCCAGCAGCCTACTCCCACAAAACCCCTACGAGCAGTACTTC; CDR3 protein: CASSLLPQNPYEQYF
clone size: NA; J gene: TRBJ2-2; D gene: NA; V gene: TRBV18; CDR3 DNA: TGTGCCAGCTCACCAGTCTCCACCGGGGAGCTGTTTTTT; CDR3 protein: CASSPVSTGELFF
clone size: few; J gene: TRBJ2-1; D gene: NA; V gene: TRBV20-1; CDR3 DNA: TGCAGTGTGGGCAGATCCTACAATGAGCAGTTCTTC; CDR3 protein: CSVGRSYNEQFF
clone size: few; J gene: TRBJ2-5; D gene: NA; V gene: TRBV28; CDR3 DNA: TGTGCCAGCAGTTTAAACGACGATCCTAGCCAAGAGACCCAGTACTTC; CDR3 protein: CASSLNDDPSQETQYF
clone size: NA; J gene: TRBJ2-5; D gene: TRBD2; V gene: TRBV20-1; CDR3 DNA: TGCAGTGCTAGGACTAGCGGGGGGACCCAGTACTTC; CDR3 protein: CSARTSGGTQYF
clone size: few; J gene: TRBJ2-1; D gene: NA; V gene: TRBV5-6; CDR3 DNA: TGTGCCAGCAGCCATTGGGCGAATGAGCAGTTCTTC; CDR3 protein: CASSHWANEQFF
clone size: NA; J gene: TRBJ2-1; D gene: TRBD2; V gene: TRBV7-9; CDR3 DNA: TGTGCCAGCAGCCCGACTGAGCGGGAGGGATACAATGAGCAGTTCTTC; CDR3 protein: CASSPTEREGYNEQFF
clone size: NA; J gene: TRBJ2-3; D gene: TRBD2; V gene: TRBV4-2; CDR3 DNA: TGTACCAGCAGCTCCCGGACTAGCTGGTCAGATACGCAGTATTTT; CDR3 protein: CTSSSRTSWSDTQYF
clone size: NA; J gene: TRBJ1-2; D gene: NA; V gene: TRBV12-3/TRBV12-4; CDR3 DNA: TGTGCCAGCGTCATTTCGGAGGCCGGACGTGTTGGCTACACCTTC; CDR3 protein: CASVISEAGRVGYTF
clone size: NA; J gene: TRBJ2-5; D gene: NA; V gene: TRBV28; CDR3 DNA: TGTGCCAGCAGTCCCGGGGACACCAAGCAGTACTTC; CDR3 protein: CASSPGDTKQYF
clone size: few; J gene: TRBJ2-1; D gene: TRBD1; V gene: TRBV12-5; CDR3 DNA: TGTGCTAGTGGTTCTGGACAGGGCTCCTACAATGAGCAGTTCTTC; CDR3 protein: CASGSGQGSYNEQFF
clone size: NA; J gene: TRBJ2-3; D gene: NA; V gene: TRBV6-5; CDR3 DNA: TGTGCCAGCAGTTACGATTCCGGAAAAGATACGCAGTATTTT; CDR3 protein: CASSYDSGKDTQYF
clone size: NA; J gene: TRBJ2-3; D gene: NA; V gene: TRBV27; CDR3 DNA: TGTGCCGCTGGGGACGGGCGGGGTACAGATACGCAGTATTTT; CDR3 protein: CAAGDGRGTDTQYF
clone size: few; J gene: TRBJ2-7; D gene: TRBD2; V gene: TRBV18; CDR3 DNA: TGTGCCAGCTCACCTGTGTCTAGCGGCTACGAGCAGTACTTC; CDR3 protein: CASSPVSSGYEQYF
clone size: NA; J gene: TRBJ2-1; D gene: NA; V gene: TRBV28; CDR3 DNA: TGTGCCAGCAGTTTCCGTACCCCAGTCCAGTTCTTC; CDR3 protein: CASSFRTPVQFF
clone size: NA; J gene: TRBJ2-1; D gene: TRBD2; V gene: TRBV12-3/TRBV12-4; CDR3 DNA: TGTGCCAGCAGTAGAGCGGGAGTCTCCTACAATGAGCAGTTCTTC; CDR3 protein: CASSRAGVSYNEQFF
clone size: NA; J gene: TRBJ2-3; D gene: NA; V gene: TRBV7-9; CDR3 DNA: TGTGCCAGCAGCTTCGAGATCACCACAGATACGCAGTATTTT; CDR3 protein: CASSFEITTDTQYF
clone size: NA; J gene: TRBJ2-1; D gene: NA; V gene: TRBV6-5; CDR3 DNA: TGTGCCAGCAGACGGTGGGATTACAATGAGCAGTTCTTC; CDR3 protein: CASRRWDYNEQFF
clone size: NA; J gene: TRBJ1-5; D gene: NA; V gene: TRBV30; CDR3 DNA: TGTGCCTGGGGGGAGGGGGGACAGCCCCAGCATTTT; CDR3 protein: CAWGEGGQPQHF
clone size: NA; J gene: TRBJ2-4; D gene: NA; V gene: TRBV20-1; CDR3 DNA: TGCAGTGCCAAGGACGGAGGGATGAAAAACATTCAGTACTTC; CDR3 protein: CSAKDGGMKNIQYF
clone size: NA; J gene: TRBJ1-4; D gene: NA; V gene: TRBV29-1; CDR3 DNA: TGCAGCATGACGGGTAGCGGACTGTTTTTT; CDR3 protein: CSMTGSGLFF
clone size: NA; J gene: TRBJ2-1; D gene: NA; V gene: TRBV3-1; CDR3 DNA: TGTGCCAGCAGCCACAGGGGCGTAGAGCAGTTCTTC; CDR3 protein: CASSHRGVEQFF
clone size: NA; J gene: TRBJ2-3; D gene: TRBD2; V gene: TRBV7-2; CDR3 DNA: TGTGCCTGCAGCGGACTAGCGGTACGCACAGATACGCAGTATTTT; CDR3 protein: CACSGLAVRTDTQYF
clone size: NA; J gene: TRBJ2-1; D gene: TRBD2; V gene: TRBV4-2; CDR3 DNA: TGTGCCAGCAGCCAAGTTGGACTAGCGGGAGGTTGGGAGTTCTTC; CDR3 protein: CASSQVGLAGGWEFF
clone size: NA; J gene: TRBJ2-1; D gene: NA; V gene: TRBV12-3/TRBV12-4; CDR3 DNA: TGTGCCAGCAGTTTCCCAGTGGGGCAGTTCAATGAGCAGTTCTTC; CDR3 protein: CASSFPVGQFNEQFF
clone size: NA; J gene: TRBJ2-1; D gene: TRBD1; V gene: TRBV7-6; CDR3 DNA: TGTGCCAGCAGTTCGACAGGGAACTCCTACAATGAGCAGTTCTTC; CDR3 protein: CASSSTGNSYNEQFF
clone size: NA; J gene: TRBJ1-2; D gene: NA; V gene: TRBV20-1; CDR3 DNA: TGCAGTGCTCACTTGCCTGGGGGGGTCTATGGCTACACCTTC; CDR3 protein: CSAHLPGGVYGYTF
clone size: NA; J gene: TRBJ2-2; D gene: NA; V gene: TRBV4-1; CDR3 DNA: TGCGCCAGCAGCCAACCACTGACAAACACCGGGGAGCTGTTTTTT; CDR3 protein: CASSQPLTNTGELFF
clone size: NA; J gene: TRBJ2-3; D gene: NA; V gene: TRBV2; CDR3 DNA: TGTGCCAGCAGTGGGGGCAGTGCATTCAGCACAGATACGCAGTATTTT; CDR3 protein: CASSGGSAFSTDTQYF
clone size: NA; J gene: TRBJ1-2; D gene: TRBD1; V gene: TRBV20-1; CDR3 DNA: TGCAGTGCTAGAGTGACCCGGGACAGGGCCGCGGGGAATGGCTACACCTTC; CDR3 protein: CSARVTRDRAAGNGYTF
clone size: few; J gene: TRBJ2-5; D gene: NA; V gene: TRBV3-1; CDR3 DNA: TGTGCCAGCAGCATACTCCCGGAGGGCGGAAAAGAGACCCAGTACTTC; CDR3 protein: CASSILPEGGKETQYF
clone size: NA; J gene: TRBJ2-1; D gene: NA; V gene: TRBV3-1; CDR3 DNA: TGTGCCAGCAGCCAAGCTCCCCATTTAGCGGTCTACAATGAGCAGTTCTTC; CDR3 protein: CASSQAPHLAVYNEQFF
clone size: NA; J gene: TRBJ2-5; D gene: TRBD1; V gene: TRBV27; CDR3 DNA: TGTGCCAGCAAAGAGACAGGGGCAATGGAGACCCAGTACTTC; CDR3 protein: CASKETGAMETQYF
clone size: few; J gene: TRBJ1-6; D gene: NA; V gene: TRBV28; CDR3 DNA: TGTGCCAGCAGAGTCGAGACACTTTATAATTCACCCCTCCACTTT; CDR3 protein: CASRVETLYNSPLHF
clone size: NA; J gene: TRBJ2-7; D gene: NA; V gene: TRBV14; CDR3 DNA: TGTGCCAGCCACGGCAGCTCCTACGAGCAGTACTTC; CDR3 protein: CASHGSSYEQYF
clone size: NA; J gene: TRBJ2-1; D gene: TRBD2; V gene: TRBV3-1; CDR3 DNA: TGTGCCAGCAGCCAAACTAAAGGGACTAGCCTAGGTGAGCAGTTCTTC; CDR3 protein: CASSQTKGTSLGEQFF
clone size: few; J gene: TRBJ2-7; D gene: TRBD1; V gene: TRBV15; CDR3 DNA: TGTGCCACCAGCAAGATTGGGACAGGGGCCTACGAGCAGTACTTC; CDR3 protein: CATSKIGTGAYEQYF
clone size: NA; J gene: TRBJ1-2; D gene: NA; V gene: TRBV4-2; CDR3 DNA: TGTGCCAGCAGCCCCGCCCTGATCCTGGATGACTATGACTACACCTTC; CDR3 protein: CASSPALILDDYDYTF
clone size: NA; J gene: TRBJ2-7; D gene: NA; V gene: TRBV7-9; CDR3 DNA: TGTGCCAGCAGCAGAACAACGGCTGGGTACAATGAGCAGTACTTC; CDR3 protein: CASSRTTAGYNEQYF
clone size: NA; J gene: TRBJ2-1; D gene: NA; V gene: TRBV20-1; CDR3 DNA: TGCAGTGCTAGAGATCTGGTAGGACTAAGCAGCCCGAATAACAATGAGCAGTTCTTC; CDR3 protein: CSARDLVGLSSPNNNEQFF
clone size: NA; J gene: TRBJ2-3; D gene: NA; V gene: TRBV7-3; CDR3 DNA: TGTGCCAGCAGCTTAGAGGCATCAGATACGCATTATTTT; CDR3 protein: CASSLEASDTHYF
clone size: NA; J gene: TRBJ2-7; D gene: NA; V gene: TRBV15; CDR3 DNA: TGTGCCACCAGCAGAGGTGGGACCCAATGGCAGGGAGACGAGCAGTACTTC; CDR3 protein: CATSRGGTQWQGDEQYF
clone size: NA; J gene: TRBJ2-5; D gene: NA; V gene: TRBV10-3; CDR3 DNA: TGTGCCATCAGTGAGTCGACGGATGAGACCCAGTACTTC; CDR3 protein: CAISESTDETQYF
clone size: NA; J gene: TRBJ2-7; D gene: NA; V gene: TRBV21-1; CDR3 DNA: TGTGCCAGCAGAAATTACCCGGGACTAGCGGTTCTCTACGAGCAGTACTTC; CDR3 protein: CASRNYPGLAVLYEQYF
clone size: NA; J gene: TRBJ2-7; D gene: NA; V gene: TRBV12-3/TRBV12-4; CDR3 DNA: TGTGCCTCCGGCGGCTACGAGCAGTACTTC; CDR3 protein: CASGGYEQYF
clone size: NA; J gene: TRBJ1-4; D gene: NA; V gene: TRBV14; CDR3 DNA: TGTGCCAGCAGACAAACGGGGGCAGAAAAACTGTTTTTT; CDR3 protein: CASRQTGAEKLFF
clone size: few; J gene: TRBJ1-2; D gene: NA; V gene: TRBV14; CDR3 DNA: TGTGCCAGCAGCCAAGATCGGGACACCTTCTATGGCTACACCTTC; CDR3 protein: CASSQDRDTFYGYTF
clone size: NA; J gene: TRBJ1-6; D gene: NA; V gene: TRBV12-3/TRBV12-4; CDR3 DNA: TGTGCCAGCAGTTTACAGGGGACGAGTAATTCACCCCTCCACTTT; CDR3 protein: CASSLQGTSNSPLHF
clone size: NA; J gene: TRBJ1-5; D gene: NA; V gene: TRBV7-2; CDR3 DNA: TGTGCCAGCAGCGCCCAGGGAGGTGCAAAGCCCCAGCATTTT; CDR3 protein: CASSAQGGAKPQHF
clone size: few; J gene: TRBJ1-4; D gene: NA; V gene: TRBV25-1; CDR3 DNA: TGTGCCAGCAGTGAATATGGGAAACTGTTTTTT; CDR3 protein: CASSEYGKLFF
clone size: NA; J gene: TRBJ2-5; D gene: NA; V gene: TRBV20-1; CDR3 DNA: TGCAGTGCTAGCCGGGACCCCCAAGAGACCCAGTACTTC; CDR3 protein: CSASRDPQETQYF
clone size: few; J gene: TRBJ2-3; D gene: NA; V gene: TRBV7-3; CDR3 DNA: TGTGCCAGCAGCCTAGGCTACAGGGAGTCACTAGATACGCAGTATTTT; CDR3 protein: CASSLGYRESLDTQYF
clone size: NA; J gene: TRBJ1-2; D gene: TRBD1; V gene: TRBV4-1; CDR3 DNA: TGCGCCAGCAGCCAAATAATCTCGACAGGGGGTATGTCCTATGGCTACACCTTC; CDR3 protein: CASSQIISTGGMSYGYTF